These T cell receptor beta chains were read from a single sample in a study of neurological immune-mediated disorders. TCRdb called the 5' RACE reads again in MiXCR, with one record for every CDR3 protein. The sample has about 80,000 distinct CDR3 sequences, about 9% seen once; the top ten hold about 1.7%. The sample was PBMCs. These receptors were obtained from a man aged 50 or older in good health. Both conserved end residues are part of each CDR3. Fields, in order: D gene, clone size, J gene, V gene, CDR3 protein, CDR3 DNA. A D gene is named only where the DNA matches it firmly. Clone sizes are given selectively: once, few, many, or a class where the clone is expanded.

TRBD1,many,TRBJ2-7,TRBV4-1,CASSLRQGSSYEQYF,TGCGCCAGCAGCCTCAGACAGGGAAGCTCCTACGAGCAGTACTTC
TRBD2,many,TRBJ2-7,TRBV7-8,CASSYGGKIGSYEQYF,TGTGCCAGCAGCTACGGGGGGAAAATCGGTTCCTACGAGCAGTACTTC
-,many,TRBJ2-4,TRBV20-1,CSAREAVLDIQYF,TGCAGTGCTAGAGAAGCCGTACTGGACATTCAGTACTTC
TRBD1,many,TRBJ1-6,TRBV20-1,CSVRGGYSYNSPLHF,TGCAGTGTCAGGGGGGGATACTCCTATAATTCACCCCTCCACTTT
-,many,TRBJ2-5,TRBV6-1,CASSERHFQETQYF,TGTGCCAGCAGTGAACGGCATTTCCAAGAGACCCAGTACTTC
TRBD1,-,TRBJ1-1,TRBV9,CASSTGGTEGFF,TGTGCCAGCAGCACAGGGGGCACTGAAGGTTTCTTT
-,many,TRBJ1-6,TRBV10-3,CAITAGEYSPLHF,TGTGCCATCACCGCCGGGGAATATTCACCCCTCCACTTT
-,many,TRBJ2-1,TRBV4-3,CASSQDLGSSSYNEQFF,TGCGCCAGCAGCCAAGATCTAGGGAGTTCGTCCTACAATGAGCAGTTCTTC
-,many,TRBJ2-3,TRBV11-2,CASSLEGRAAQYF,TGTGCCAGCAGCTTAGAGGGGCGGGCCGCGCAGTATTTT
-,many,TRBJ2-7,TRBV7-3,CASSLHGTATYEQYF,TGTGCCAGCAGCCTCCATGGTACAGCGACCTACGAGCAGTACTTC
-,many,TRBJ2-1,TRBV7-2,CASSSVADSYNEQFF,TGTGCCAGCAGCTCCGTGGCGGATTCCTACAATGAGCAGTTCTTC
-,many,TRBJ2-3,TRBV20-1,CSAREKTDTQYF,TGCAGTGCTAGAGAAAAGACAGATACGCAGTATTTT
TRBD2,many,TRBJ2-2,TRBV5-1,CASRLAENTGELFF,TGCGCCAGCAGACTAGCGGAGAACACCGGGGAGCTGTTTTTT
-,many,TRBJ2-6,TRBV5-1,CASSLQLTSSGANVLTF,TGCGCCAGCAGCTTGCAGCTGACGAGCTCTGGGGCCAACGTCCTGACTTTC
-,many,TRBJ2-5,TRBV19,CASGVQETQYF,TGTGCCAGTGGAGTGCAAGAGACCCAGTACTTC